These T cell receptor beta chains were read from a single sample in a study of cytomegalovirus exposure and HLA in healthy donors. The method was immunoSEQ multiplex PCR; TCRdb's version includes in-frame clones alone and lacks a portion of them. The sample records more than 60,000 clones, 80% to 90% being singletons. The material sequenced was PBMCs. These receptors all come from a woman between 18 and 29 years old in good health and CMV-seronegative. Both conserved end residues are part of each CDR3. The D gene is left open where the match is weak. Only some rows state a clone size, as once, few, many or a class for expanded clones.

>-|TRBV5-1|TRBJ1-1|-
TGCGCCAGCAGCTTGGCAGCCCGCGGGACTGAAGCTTTCTTT
CASSLAARGTEAFF
>TRBD2|TRBV6-1|TRBJ2-1|once
TGTGCCAGCAGTGAAGCGGGACTAGTTTTTGAGCAGTTCTTC
CASSEAGLVFEQFF
>-|TRBV21-1|TRBJ2-7|-
TGTGCCAGCAGCCCACCGGAGGGACTCCCAAGAATTTACGAGCAGTACTTC
CASSPPEGLPRIYEQYF
>-|TRBV5-1|TRBJ2-3|-
TGTGCCAGCAGCTTGGGGGTAGCGCCCGCGGGAGATACGCAGTATTTT
CASSLGVAPAGDTQYF
>-|TRBV29-1|TRBJ1-4|-
TGCAGCGTTAAGGGGGAAAAACTGTTTTTT
CSVKGEKLFF
>-|TRBV30|TRBJ1-4|-
TGTGCCTGGAGGGGCCGAACGAATGAAAAACTGTTTTTT
CAWRGRTNEKLFF
>TRBD1|TRBV5-1|TRBJ1-1|-
TGCGCCACGAAATCAACAGGGGACACTGAAGCTTTCTTT
CATKSTGDTEAFF
>TRBD2|TRBV6-5|TRBJ2-7|once
TGTGCCAGCAGTTATTTAGGGGTAGCGGGAGGGGAGCAGTACTTC
CASSYLGVAGGEQYF
>TRBD1|TRBV7-2|TRBJ1-5|-
TGTGCCAGTATGGGACAGGGAGGAAGACAGCCCCAGCATTTT
CASMGQGGRQPQHF
>TRBD1|TRBV12-5|TRBJ1-1|-
TGTGCTAGTGGTTTGTCCGGGACAGTCTTGTCCGAAGCTTTCTTT
CASGLSGTVLSEAFF
>-|TRBV5-4|TRBJ2-7|-
TGTGCCAGCAGCTTGGTTGGGGCCCACGAGCAGTACTTC
CASSLVGAHEQYF
>TRBD2|TRBV5-1|TRBJ2-1|-
TGCGCCAGCAGCCTGGGACTAGCCGTATACAATGAGCAGTTCTTC
CASSLGLAVYNEQFF